This T cell receptor beta chain was profiled in a study of beta chain features in type 1 diabetes. Using CD45RO/CCR7/CD25/CD127/CD95/CD27, CD4+ naive, central memory, regulatory and stem cell-like memory cells were sorted. In the case of this clone: Antigen specificity is unknown.

What was sequenced were expressed TCRB transcripts, since all of the isolated RNA had been reverse transcribed. Each sample of naive, central memory or regulatory T cells had, on average, around 4 million reads. Produced via immunoSEQ multiplex PCR; TCRdb's table is partial and in-frame only. The sample consists of 900,000 or so clones, under 20% of them appearing once. The V gene's germline CDR1 is MNHNY and CDR2 SVGAGI (reference sequence). This CDR3 spans 13 amino acids. V was pared by 6 bases and J by 6 bases, with 5 bases of the junction left unmatched. Findings of the study overall: Patients' naive, central memory and regulatory TCRB repertoires appeared more alike than those of healthy donors. Whatever favoring of shorter templates PCR might show would apply equally to patients and controls.

The sequence came from a woman aged 18-29 years in good health. The sequenced material came from naive CD4+ T cells from blood. The gene calls are TRBV6-6 and TRBJ1-2; 9 bases map to TRBD1. The CDR3 spells CASREQGADGYTF. Written as DNA, the CDR3 is TGTGCCAGCAGGGAACAGGGGGCGGATGGCTACACCTTC.